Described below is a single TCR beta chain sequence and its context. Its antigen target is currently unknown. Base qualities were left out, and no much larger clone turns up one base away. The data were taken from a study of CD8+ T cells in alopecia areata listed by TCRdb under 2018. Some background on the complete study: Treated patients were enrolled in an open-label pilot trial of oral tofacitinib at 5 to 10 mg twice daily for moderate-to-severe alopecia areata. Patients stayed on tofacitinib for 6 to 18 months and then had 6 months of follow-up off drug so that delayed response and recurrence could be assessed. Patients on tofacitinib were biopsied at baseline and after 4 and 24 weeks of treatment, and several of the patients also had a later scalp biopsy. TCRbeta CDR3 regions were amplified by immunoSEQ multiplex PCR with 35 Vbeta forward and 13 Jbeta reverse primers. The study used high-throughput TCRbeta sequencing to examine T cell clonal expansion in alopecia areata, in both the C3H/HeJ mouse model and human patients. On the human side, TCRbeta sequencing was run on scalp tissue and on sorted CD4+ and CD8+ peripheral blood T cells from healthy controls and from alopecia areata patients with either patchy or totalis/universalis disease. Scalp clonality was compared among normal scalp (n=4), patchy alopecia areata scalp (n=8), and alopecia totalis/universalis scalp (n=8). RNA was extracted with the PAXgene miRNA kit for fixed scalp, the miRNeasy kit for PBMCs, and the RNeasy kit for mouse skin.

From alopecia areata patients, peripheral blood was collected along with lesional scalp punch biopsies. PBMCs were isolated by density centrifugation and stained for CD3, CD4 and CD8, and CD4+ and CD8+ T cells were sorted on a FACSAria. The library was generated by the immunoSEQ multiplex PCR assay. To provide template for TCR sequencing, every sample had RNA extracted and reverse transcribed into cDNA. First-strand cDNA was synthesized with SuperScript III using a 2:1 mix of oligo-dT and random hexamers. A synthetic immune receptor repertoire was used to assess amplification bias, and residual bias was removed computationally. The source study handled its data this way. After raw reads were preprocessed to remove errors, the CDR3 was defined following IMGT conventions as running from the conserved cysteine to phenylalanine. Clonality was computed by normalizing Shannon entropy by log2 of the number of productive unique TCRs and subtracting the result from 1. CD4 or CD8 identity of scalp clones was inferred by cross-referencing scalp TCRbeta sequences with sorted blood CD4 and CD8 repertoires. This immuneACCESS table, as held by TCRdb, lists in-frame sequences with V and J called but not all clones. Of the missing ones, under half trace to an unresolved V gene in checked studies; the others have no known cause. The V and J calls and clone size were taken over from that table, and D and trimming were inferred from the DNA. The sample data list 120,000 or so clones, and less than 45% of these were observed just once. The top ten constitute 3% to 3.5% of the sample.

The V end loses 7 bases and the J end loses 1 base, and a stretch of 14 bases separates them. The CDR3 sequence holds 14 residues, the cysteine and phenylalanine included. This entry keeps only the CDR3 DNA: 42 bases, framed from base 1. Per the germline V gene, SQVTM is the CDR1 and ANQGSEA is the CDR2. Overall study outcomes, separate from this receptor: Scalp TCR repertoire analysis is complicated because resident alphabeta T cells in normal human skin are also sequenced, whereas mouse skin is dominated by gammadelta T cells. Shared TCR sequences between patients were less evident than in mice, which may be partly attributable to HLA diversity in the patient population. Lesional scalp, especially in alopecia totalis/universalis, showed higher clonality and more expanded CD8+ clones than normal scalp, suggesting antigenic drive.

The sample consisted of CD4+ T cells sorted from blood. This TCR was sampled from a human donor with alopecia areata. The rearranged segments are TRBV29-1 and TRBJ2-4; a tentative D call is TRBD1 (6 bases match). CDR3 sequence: CSAATGSAKNIQYF. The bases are TGCAGCGCCGCGACAGGCTCGGCCAAAAACATTCAGTACTTC.